This TCR beta chain was sequenced during a study of cytomegalovirus exposure and HLA in healthy donors. PCR primers comprised 60 Vbeta and 13 Jbeta primers. Original processing methods: Around 11 million of around 85 million unique TCR beta chains were shared, per a later count. Assay: immunoSEQ multiplex PCR; the TCRdb copy retains only in-frame clones and omits some. That table supplies the V and J calls and clone size; D and trimming were determined from the DNA. The table has under 150,000 clones, approximately 80% seen once. The CDR3 is made up of 11 amino acids. V was cut by 5 bases and J by 6 bases, with 11 bases left in between. CDR1 and CDR2 (germline): DFQATT, SNEGSKA (reference sequence).

The J gene is TRBJ2-7, the V gene TRBV20-1; tentatively, D is TRBD2 (6 bases). The sample was PBMCs. This clonotype was obtained from a man aged 30 to 45 in good health and CMV-seronegative. CDR3 DNA sequence: TGCAGTGCTGGGCGGGGCGGCGAGCAGTACTTC. It yields the protein CSAGRGGEQYF.